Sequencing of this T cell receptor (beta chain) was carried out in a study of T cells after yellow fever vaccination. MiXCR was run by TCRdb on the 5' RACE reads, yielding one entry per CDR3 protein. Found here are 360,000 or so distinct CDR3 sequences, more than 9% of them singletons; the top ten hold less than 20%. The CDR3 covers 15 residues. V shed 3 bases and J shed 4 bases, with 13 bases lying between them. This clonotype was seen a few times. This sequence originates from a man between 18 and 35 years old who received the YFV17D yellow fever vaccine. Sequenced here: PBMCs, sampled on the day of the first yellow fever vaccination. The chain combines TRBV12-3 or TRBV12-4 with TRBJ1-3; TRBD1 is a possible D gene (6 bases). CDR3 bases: TGTGCCAGCAGTTTGTGGGGGGCGCCGGGAAACACCATATATTTT. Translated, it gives CASSLWGAPGNTIYF.